This T cell receptor beta chain was retrieved from a study of cytomegalovirus exposure and HLA in healthy donors. Findings and caveats of the study: Among TCR sequences, most were rare, though some public TCRs appeared in many donors. Most TCR beta V segments were productive about 90% or about 30% of the time in an earlier analysis. CMV serostatus was the sole immune exposure data available. There were a few CMV-associated chains whose specificity for CMV antigens was confirmed in vitro.

The V gene end was trimmed by 8 bases and the J gene end by 4 bases; junction bases not matched to a gene: 3. Germline V gene data show CDR1 as GTSNPN and CDR2 as SVGIG (reference sequence). The CDR3 runs 13 residues. This clone was recorded a few times. Its specificity is unknown. In the PCR, 60 Vbeta and 13 Jbeta primers were used. Sequencing was performed with immunoSEQ multiplex PCR; in TCRdb, only in-frame clones are kept and a portion is missing. The top ten clones hold under 2.5% of a sample with around 300,000 clones, roughly 70% of them seen once. Material: PBMCs. The gene calls are TRBV30 and TRBJ2-2; 11 nucleotides align to TRBD2. The receptor comes from a female donor in good health and CMV-seronegative. The DNA for the CDR3 is TGTGCCGGGGGACTAGCGGCCACCGGGGAGCTGTTTTTT. Translated, it gives CAGGLAATGELFF.